The 7 T cell receptor beta chains below all came from one sample that was sequenced in a study of blood T cell repertoires in COVID-19 (TCRdb year 2020). Receptors were amplified or captured by the immunoSEQ multiplex PCR assay. The immuneACCESS repertoire file appears here via TCRdb, limited to in-frame rearrangements. These files lack a portion of the clones; in checked studies, under half of the deficit traces to unresolved V genes, and the cause of the others is not known. The sample table records over 130,000 clones; around 78% of these occur just once. Approximately 5% of the sample is in the top ten clones. The specimen sequenced was peripheral blood. These receptors all stem from a woman at least 80 years old with active or convalescent COVID-19.

The chain joins TRBV3-1 (or the pseudogene TRBV3-2) to TRBJ2-1, with TRBD1 matching 11 bases. The V gene's germline CDR1 is LGHDT and CDR2 YNNKEL (reference sequence). The length of the CDR3 is 17 residues. The trim removed 4 bases at V and 2 bases at J, leaving 7 bases unmatched. CDR3 residues: CASSRRTGGIPYNEQFF. The DNA of the CDR3 is TGTGCCAGCAGCCGACGGACAGGGGGCATCCCCTACAATGAGCAGTTCTTC.

The chain combines TRBV2 with TRBJ2-5; 8 bases fit TRBD1. The germline gives CDR1 SNHLY, CDR2 FYNNEI. This CDR3 is 14 amino acids long. V was pared by 6 bases and J by 7 bases, with 10 bases of the junction left unmatched. CDR3 in amino acids: CASSERQGKATQYF. The CDR3 DNA reads TGTGCCAGCAGCGAGAGACAGGGGAAGGCGACCCAGTACTTC.

The chain combines TRBV5-1 with TRBJ1-5; D is unclear. Trimming removed 4 bases at V and 9 bases at J, with 17 bases between. The CDR3 loop spans 14 amino acids. CDR1 and CDR2 (germline): SGHRS, YFSETQ. The CDR3 reads CASSLDMDVWPQHF. The CDR3 bases are TGCGCCAGCAGCCTTGACATGGATGTTTGGCCCCAGCATTTT.

This clone has more than one count but fewer than ten. The chain joins TRBV19 to TRBJ1-5, with a weak D call TRBD1 (5 bases). Trimming stripped 5 bases from V and 6 bases from J, with 17 bases between. CDR1 and CDR2 from the germline V gene are LNHDA and SQIVND (reference sequence). The CDR3 runs to 15 residues. CDR3 protein: CASSLSGGEGQPQHF. CDR3 nucleotides: TGTGCCAGTAGTCTCTCAGGAGGGGAGGGTCAGCCCCAGCATTTT.

The rearrangement links TRBV18 to TRBJ1-5, with unresolved D. V dropped 3 bases and J dropped 4 bases, with 10 bases sitting between them. This CDR3 region has 14 residues. The germline gives CDR1 KGHSH, CDR2 LQKENI. The CDR3 DNA is TGTGCCAGCTCACCCCAACAGTTTAATCAGCCCCAGCATTTT. Its protein is CASSPQQFNQPQHF.

The rearrangement uses TRBV5-1 and TRBJ2-1, with 8 bases lining up with TRBD2. CDR3 length: 17 residues. Trimming at V came to 0 bases and at J to 0 bases, leaving 5 bases not matched to a gene. From germline, CDR1 is SGHRS and CDR2 YFSETQ. The CDR3 spells CASSLATTSGSYNEQFF. CDR3 nucleotide sequence: TGCGCCAGCAGCTTGGCCACCACTAGCGGCTCCTACAATGAGCAGTTCTTC.

The chain joins TRBV29-1 to TRBJ2-5, with 9 bases aligning to TRBD1. The CDR3 is made up of 14 amino acids. Germline-derived CDR1 and CDR2 are SQVTM and ANQGSEA. Germline trimming cut 4 bases from V and 3 bases from J; bases unmatched to any gene: 6. The CDR3 sequence: CSVAPGQGKETQYF. The CDR3 nucleotides are TGCAGCGTTGCACCGGGACAGGGTAAAGAGACCCAGTACTTC.